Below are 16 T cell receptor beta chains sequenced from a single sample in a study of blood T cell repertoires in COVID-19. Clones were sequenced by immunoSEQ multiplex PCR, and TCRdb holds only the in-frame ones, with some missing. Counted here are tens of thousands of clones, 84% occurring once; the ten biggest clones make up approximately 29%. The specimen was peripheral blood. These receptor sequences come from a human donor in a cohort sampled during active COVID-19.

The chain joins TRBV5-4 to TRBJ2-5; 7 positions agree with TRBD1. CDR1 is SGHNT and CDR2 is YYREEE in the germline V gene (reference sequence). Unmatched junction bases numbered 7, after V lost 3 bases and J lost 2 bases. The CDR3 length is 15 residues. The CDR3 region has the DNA TGTGCCAGCAGCTACAAGGGGACAGCACAAGAGACCCAGTACTTC. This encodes CASSYKGTAQETQYF.

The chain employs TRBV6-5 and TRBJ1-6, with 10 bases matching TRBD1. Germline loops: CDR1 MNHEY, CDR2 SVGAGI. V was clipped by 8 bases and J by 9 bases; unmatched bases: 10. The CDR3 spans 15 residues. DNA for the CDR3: TGTGCCAGCGGATCAGGACAGGGGGTGGGTTCACCCCTCCACTTT. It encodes CASGSGQGVGSPLHF.

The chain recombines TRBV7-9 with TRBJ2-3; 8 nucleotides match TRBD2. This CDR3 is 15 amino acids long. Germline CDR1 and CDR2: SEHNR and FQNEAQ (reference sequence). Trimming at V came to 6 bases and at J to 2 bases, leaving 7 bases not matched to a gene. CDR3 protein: CASRGRGGDTDTQYF. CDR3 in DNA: TGTGCCAGCAGGGGACGGGGGGGCGACACAGATACGCAGTATTTT.

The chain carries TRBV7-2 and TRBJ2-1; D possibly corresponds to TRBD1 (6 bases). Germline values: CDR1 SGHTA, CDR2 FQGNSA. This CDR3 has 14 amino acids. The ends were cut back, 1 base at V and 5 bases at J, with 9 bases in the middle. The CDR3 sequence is CASSLGGTNNEQFF. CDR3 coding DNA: TGTGCCAGCAGCTTAGGAGGGACAAACAATGAGCAGTTCTTC.

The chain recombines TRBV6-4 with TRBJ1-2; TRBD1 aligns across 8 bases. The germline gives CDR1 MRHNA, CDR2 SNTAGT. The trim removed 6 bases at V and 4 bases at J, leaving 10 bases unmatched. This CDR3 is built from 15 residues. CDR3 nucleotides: TGTGCCAGCAGGACGCAGGGGGCAGAAGGCTATGGCTACACCTTC. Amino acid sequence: CASRTQGAEGYGYTF.

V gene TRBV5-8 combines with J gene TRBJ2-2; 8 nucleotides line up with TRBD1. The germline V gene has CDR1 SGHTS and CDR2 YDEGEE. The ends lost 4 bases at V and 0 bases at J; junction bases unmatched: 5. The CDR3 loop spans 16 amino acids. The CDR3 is CASSLGQGANTGELFF. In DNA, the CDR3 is TGTGCCAGCAGCCTTGGACAGGGCGCGAACACCGGGGAGCTGTTTTTT.

CDR3 sequence (DNA): TGCGCCAGCACCGACGGGAATCAGCCCCAGCATTTT. It codes for CASTDGNQPQHF. The V gene is TRBV10-1, the J gene TRBJ1-5; unclear D gene. Germline values: CDR1 WNHNN, CDR2 SYGVQD (reference sequence). The CDR3 spans 12 residues. Trimming removed 7 bases from V and 4 bases from J, with 8 bases in between.

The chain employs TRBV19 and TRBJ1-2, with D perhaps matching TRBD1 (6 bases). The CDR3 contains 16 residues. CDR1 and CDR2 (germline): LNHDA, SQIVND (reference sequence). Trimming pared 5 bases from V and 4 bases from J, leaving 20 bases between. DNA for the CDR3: TGTGCCAGTAGTGGGGAGACAGGTCCTGTCCTCTATGGCTACACCTTC. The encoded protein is CASSGETGPVLYGYTF.

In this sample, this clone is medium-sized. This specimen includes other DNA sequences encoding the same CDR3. CDR3 residues: CASSLEETGGDGYTF. The CDR3 nucleotides read TGTGCCAGCAGCTTAGAGGAGACAGGGGGTGATGGCTACACCTTC. V is TRBV7-6 and J is TRBJ1-2, with 9 bases identical to TRBD1. The CDR3 has 15 amino acids. The V segment lost 1 base and the J segment 6 bases; nucleotides outside the gene matches: 6. CDR1 is SGHVS, CDR2 FNYEAQ, per germline.

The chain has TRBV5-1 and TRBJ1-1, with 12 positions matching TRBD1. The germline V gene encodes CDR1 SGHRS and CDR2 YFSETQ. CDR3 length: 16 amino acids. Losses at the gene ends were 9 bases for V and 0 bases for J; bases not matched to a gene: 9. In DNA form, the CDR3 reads TGCGCCACTTCCACTGGGACAGGGGGCTTGAACACTGAAGCTTTCTTT. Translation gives CATSTGTGGLNTEAFF. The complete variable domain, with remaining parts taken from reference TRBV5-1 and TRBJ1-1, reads KAGVTQTPRYLIKTRGQQVTLSCSPISGHRSVSWYQQTPGQGLQFLFEYFSETQRNKGNFPGRFSGRQFSNSRSEMNVSTLELGDSALYLCATSTGTGGLNTEAFFGQGTRLTVV.

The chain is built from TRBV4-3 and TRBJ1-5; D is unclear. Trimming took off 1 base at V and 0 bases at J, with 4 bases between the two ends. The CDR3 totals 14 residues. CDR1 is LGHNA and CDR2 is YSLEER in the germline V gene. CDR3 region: CASSQAHSNQPQHF. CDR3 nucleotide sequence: TGCGCCAGCAGCCAAGCCCATAGCAATCAGCCCCAGCATTTT.

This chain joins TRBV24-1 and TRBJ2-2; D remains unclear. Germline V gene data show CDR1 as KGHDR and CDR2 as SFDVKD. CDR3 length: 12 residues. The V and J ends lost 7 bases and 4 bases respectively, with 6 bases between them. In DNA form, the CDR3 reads TGTGCCACCAGCTCCTTCACCGGGGAGCTGTTTTTT. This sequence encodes CATSSFTGELFF.

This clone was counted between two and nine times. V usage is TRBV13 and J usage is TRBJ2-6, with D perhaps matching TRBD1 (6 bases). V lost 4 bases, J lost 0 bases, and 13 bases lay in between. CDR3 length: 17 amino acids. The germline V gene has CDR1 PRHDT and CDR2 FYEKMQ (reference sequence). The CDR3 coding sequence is TGTGCCAGCAGCTCCAGGGGCACCGCCTCTGGGGCCAACGTCCTGACTTTC. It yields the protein CASSSRGTASGANVLTF.

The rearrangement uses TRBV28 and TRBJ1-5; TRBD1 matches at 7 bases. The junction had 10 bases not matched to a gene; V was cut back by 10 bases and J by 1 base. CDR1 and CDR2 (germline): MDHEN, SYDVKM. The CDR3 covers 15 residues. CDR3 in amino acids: CATSSGTESNQPQHF. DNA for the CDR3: TGTGCCACCTCCTCCGGGACAGAGAGCAATCAGCCCCAGCATTTT.

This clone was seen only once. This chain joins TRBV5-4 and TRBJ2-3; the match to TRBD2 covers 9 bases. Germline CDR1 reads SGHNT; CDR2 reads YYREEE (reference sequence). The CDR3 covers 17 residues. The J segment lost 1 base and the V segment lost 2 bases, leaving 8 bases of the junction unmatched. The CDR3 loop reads CASSLSRGGPRTDTQYF. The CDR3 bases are TGTGCCAGCAGCTTATCGCGGGGGGGTCCGCGCACAGATACGCAGTATTTT.

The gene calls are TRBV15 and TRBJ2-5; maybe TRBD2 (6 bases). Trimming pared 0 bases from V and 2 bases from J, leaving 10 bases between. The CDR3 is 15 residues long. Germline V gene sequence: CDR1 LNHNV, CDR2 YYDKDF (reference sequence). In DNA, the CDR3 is TGTGCCACCAGCAGAGATGGAGGGGAACAAGAGACCCAGTACTTC. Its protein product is CATSRDGGEQETQYF.